These T cell receptor beta chains were read from a single sample in a study of T cells after yellow fever vaccination. From the 5' RACE reads, TCRdb called clonotypes with MiXCR, one entry per CDR3 protein. The sample carries 60,000 to 75,000 distinct CDR3 sequences, more than 6.5% recorded once. Source: CD8+ T cells sorted from PBMCs, taken about 41 days after the first yellow fever vaccination. Receptors originate from a young man who received the YFV17D yellow fever vaccine. The CDR3 runs from the conserved cysteine through the conserved F or W. The D gene is left open where the match is weak. The size of a clone is reported for some rows only, either as once, few or many, or as a class for expanded clones.

V: TRBV28; size: many; D: TRBD2; J: TRBJ2-3; DNA: TGTGCCAGCAGTTCCCTCCCTCCGGGACTAGCGCTGACAGATACGCAGTATTTT; CDR3: CASSSLPPGLALTDTQYF
V: TRBV9; size: NA; D: NA; J: TRBJ1-1; DNA: TGTGCCAGCAGCGTAGAAGGAATCGGGGACACTGAAGCCTTCTTT; CDR3: CASSVEGIGDTEAFF
V: TRBV7-9; size: many; D: NA; J: TRBJ2-3; DNA: TGTGCCAGCAGCTTCTCCGGCGCCTATGCTAGCACAGATACGCAGTATTTT; CDR3: CASSFSGAYASTDTQYF
V: TRBV7-2; size: few; D: NA; J: TRBJ1-4; DNA: TGTGCCAGCAGCTTAGTTGCCCCCTGGACAGCAACTAATGAAAAACTGTTTTTT; CDR3: CASSLVAPWTATNEKLFF
V: TRBV19; size: many; D: NA; J: TRBJ2-5; DNA: TGTGCCAGTAGTATCCTGGGGCAGGAGACCCAGTACTTC; CDR3: CASSILGQETQYF
V: TRBV7-8; size: few; D: NA; J: TRBJ2-1; DNA: TGTGCCAGCAGCTTCGGGGCAGGGGATCCCAATGAGCAGTTCTTC; CDR3: CASSFGAGDPNEQFF
V: TRBV12-3/TRBV12-4; size: many; D: TRBD2; J: TRBJ2-1; DNA: TGTGCCAGCAGGGCTAGCGGGGGAATAGATGAGCAGTTCTTC; CDR3: CASRASGGIDEQFF
V: TRBV20-1; size: many; D: TRBD1; J: TRBJ2-7; DNA: TGCAGTGCTAGAGTTCGGGACAGGGGTTCCGAGCAGTACTTC; CDR3: CSARVRDRGSEQYF
V: TRBV5-5; size: many; D: TRBD1; J: TRBJ2-3; DNA: TGTGCCAGCAGTCCTCCGGGACAGGGCATCACAGATACGCAGTATTTT; CDR3: CASSPPGQGITDTQYF
V: TRBV4-2; size: many; D: TRBD1; J: TRBJ1-5; DNA: TGTGCCAGCAGTCCAACGGACAGGGATAATCAGCCCCAGCATTTT; CDR3: CASSPTDRDNQPQHF
V: TRBV4-1; size: many; D: NA; J: TRBJ1-2; DNA: TGCGCCAGCAGCCAAACAGAGAACTATGGCTACACCTTC; CDR3: CASSQTENYGYTF
V: TRBV15; size: many; D: NA; J: TRBJ2-1; DNA: TGTGCCACCAGCAGAGACGCCCTGATTGTTGAGCAGTTCTTC; CDR3: CATSRDALIVEQFF
V: TRBV6-5; size: few; D: TRBD2; J: TRBJ2-5; DNA: TGTGCCAGCAGTTACTCGATCCTAGCGGGGGGGCAAGAGACCCAGTACTTC; CDR3: CASSYSILAGGQETQYF
V: TRBV30; size: NA; D: NA; J: TRBJ1-5; DNA: TGTGCCTGGGGGACGGGGGGGGATCAGCCCCAGCATTTT; CDR3: CAWGTGGDQPQHF
V: TRBV7-9; size: many; D: NA; J: TRBJ2-5; DNA: TGTGCCAGCAGACTATCCGGGACTCAAGAGACCCAGTACTTC; CDR3: CASRLSGTQETQYF
V: TRBV5-1; size: many; D: TRBD2; J: TRBJ2-1; DNA: TGCGCCAGCAGCTTAGCGTCTAGCGGGGGGGCGTACAATGAGCAGTTCTTC; CDR3: CASSLASSGGAYNEQFF
V: TRBV21-1; size: many; D: NA; J: TRBJ2-7; DNA: TGTGCCAGCAGCACATACCCCGGGACCCAGGTCTACGAGCAGTACTTC; CDR3: CASSTYPGTQVYEQYF
V: TRBV7-9; size: few; D: NA; J: TRBJ2-5; DNA: TGTGCCAGCAGCCGACCCAGGGGAGGAGAGGAGACCCAGTACTTC; CDR3: CASSRPRGGEETQYF
V: TRBV5-5; size: few; D: TRBD2; J: TRBJ2-1; DNA: TGTGCCAGCAGCTTGGGACTAGCGGGGTACAATGAGCAGTTCTTC; CDR3: CASSLGLAGYNEQFF
V: TRBV4-1; size: once; D: NA; J: TRBJ2-7; DNA: TGCGCCAGCAGCCAACGCGCTAGCCGGCTCCAACGGTCCTACGAGCAGTACTTC; CDR3: CASSQRASRLQRSYEQYF
V: TRBV6-5; size: many; D: NA; J: TRBJ1-5; DNA: TGTGCCAGCAGCCTACGGAGCAATCAGCCCCAGCATTTT; CDR3: CASSLRSNQPQHF
V: TRBV5-4; size: NA; D: NA; J: TRBJ2-7; DNA: TGTGCCAGCAGCTTGGGGGTTTACGAGCAGTACTTC; CDR3: CASSLGVYEQYF
V: TRBV7-9; size: few; D: TRBD1; J: TRBJ2-3; DNA: TGTGCCAGCAGGAGGACAGGGGTTGATCGACGCCCAGATACGCAGTATTTT; CDR3: CASRRTGVDRRPDTQYF
V: TRBV7-8; size: many; D: TRBD2; J: TRBJ2-3; DNA: TGTGCCAGCAGCTTAAAAGTCCTAGCGGGGGGCCGGGGCACAGATACGCAGTATTTT; CDR3: CASSLKVLAGGRGTDTQYF
V: TRBV4-1; size: few; D: TRBD1; J: TRBJ1-5; DNA: TGCGCCAGCGCCACGACAGGGGTTACGAATCAGCCCCAGCATTTT; CDR3: CASATTGVTNQPQHF
V: TRBV7-8; size: many; D: NA; J: TRBJ2-2; DNA: TGTGCCAGCAGCTTAGCCCCTGGAACTGTAAACACCGGGGAGCTGTTTTTT; CDR3: CASSLAPGTVNTGELFF
V: TRBV7-9; size: many; D: NA; J: TRBJ2-3; DNA: TGTGCCAGCAGAACCGGGGGAAGCACAGATACGCAGTATTTT; CDR3: CASRTGGSTDTQYF
V: TRBV6-5; size: many; D: NA; J: TRBJ2-5; DNA: TGTGCCAGCAGTTACTCGACCGGGGGAGAGACCCAGTACTTC; CDR3: CASSYSTGGETQYF
V: TRBV6-2/TRBV6-3; size: many; D: NA; J: TRBJ2-3; DNA: TGTGCCAGTGGGGGCGTAAGGTGGGATACGCAGTATTTT; CDR3: CASGGVRWDTQYF
V: TRBV4-3; size: few; D: NA; J: TRBJ1-4; DNA: TGCGCCAGCAGCGAAGACCCGAGGGTAACTAATGAAAAACTGTTTTTT; CDR3: CASSEDPRVTNEKLFF
V: TRBV7-2; size: many; D: TRBD1; J: TRBJ1-4; DNA: TGTGCCAGCAGCTTCTTCGGACAGGGGGAAAAAACTAATGAAAAACTGTTTTTT; CDR3: CASSFFGQGEKTNEKLFF
V: TRBV19; size: many; D: NA; J: TRBJ1-2; DNA: TGTGCCAGTAGTTCCCGGACATGGCCCTATGGCTACACCTTC; CDR3: CASSSRTWPYGYTF
V: TRBV7-2; size: few; D: NA; J: TRBJ1-1; DNA: TGTGCCAGCAGCTTCTTAGGGGCCAACACTGAAGCTTTCTTT; CDR3: CASSFLGANTEAFF
V: TRBV10-3; size: few; D: TRBD2; J: TRBJ2-3; DNA: TGTGCCATCAGTGAGTCAGGTAGCGGGGTTTACACAGATACGCAGTATTTT; CDR3: CAISESGSGVYTDTQYF
V: TRBV12-3/TRBV12-4; size: NA; D: NA; J: TRBJ1-2; DNA: TGTGCCAGCAGTGGGGGCCCGTACTATGGCTACACCTTC; CDR3: CASSGGPYYGYTF
V: TRBV11-2; size: many; D: NA; J: TRBJ2-4; DNA: TGTGCCAGCAGCTTAGGATTAAACATAAACATTCAGTACTTC; CDR3: CASSLGLNINIQYF
V: TRBV29-1; size: many; D: NA; J: TRBJ2-3; DNA: TGCAGCGTTGATGTCCTAGGCTCCCCTTTCACAGATACGCAGTATTTT; CDR3: CSVDVLGSPFTDTQYF
V: TRBV24-1; size: many; D: NA; J: TRBJ2-3; DNA: TGTGCCACCAGTGATGTTCAGGGGTCCACAGATACGCAGTATTTT; CDR3: CATSDVQGSTDTQYF
V: TRBV7-3; size: many; D: NA; J: TRBJ2-1; DNA: TGTGCCAGCAGCTTTGGGAGTGAGCAGTTCTTC; CDR3: CASSFGSEQFF
V: TRBV19; size: NA; D: NA; J: TRBJ2-3; DNA: TGTGCCAGTAGTCCAGGACAGTACACAGATACGCAGTATTTT; CDR3: CASSPGQYTDTQYF
V: TRBV6-1; size: NA; D: NA; J: TRBJ2-6; DNA: TGTGCCAGCAGCCCACGAGGCATCTTGCAGGCTGGGGCCAACGTCCTGACTTTC; CDR3: CASSPRGILQAGANVLTF